These 26 T cell receptor beta chains originate from one sample sequenced in a study of T cells in Graves' hyperthyroidism and ophthalmopathy. TCR beta CDR3 regions were amplified from RNA transcripts. TCR CDR3 regions were first amplified by RT-PCR with HTBI primers. TCRdb called the multiplex PCR reads again in MiXCR, with one record for every CDR3 protein. This sample has some 650,000 distinct CDR3 sequences, with about a sixth found just once. The sequenced sample was blood. Receptors were obtained from a woman between 40 and 50 years old with Graves' ophthalmopathy.

The genes are TRBV20-1 and TRBJ2-3, with a tentative D call TRBD2 (5 bases). V was trimmed by 3 bases and J by 1 base, leaving 11 bases between them. The length of the CDR3 is 14 residues. Per germline, CDR1 DFQATT and CDR2 SNEGSKA (reference sequence). CDR3 nucleotides: TGCAGTGCTAGTGTGCGGGCCGGCACAGATACGCAGTATTTT. It encodes CSASVRAGTDTQYF.

This clonotype was seen repeatedly, ten times or more. V and J are TRBV5-4 and TRBJ1-2, with TRBD1 matching 9 bases. This CDR3 region has 13 residues. Trimming cost V 3 bases and J 8 bases; bases outside gene matches: 5. CDR1 SGHNT and CDR2 YYREEE come from the germline V gene (reference sequence). The DNA for the CDR3 is TGTGCCAGCAGCTGGGACAGGGAGGGAGGCTACACCTTC. Residues: CASSWDREGGYTF.

CDR3 coding DNA: TGTGCCAGCTCACCAGGCAGGGCCGAGACCTACGAGCAGTACTTC. Residues: CASSPGRAETYEQYF. V is TRBV18 and J is TRBJ2-7; D may be TRBD1 (5 bases). Germline V lookup: CDR1 KGHSH, CDR2 LQKENI. This CDR3 comprises 15 residues. Trimming took 2 bases from V and 2 from J, leaving 13 bases between them.

This chain links TRBV29-1 with TRBJ2-1, with 8 bases aligning to TRBD2. The length of the CDR3 is 16 residues. V lost 3 bases to trimming and J lost 0 bases; unmatched junction nucleotides: 7. Per germline, CDR1 SQVTM and CDR2 ANQGSEA. The CDR3 reads CSVDGLAGSSYNEQFF. Written as DNA, the CDR3 is TGCAGCGTTGATGGGTTAGCGGGAAGCTCCTACAATGAGCAGTTCTTC.

In regard to this clonotype: The junction and the germline gene differ at one end; a read error may be behind it. The chain couples TRBV2 to TRBJ2-1, with a weak D call TRBD1 (5 bases). This CDR3 comprises 12 residues. In germline, CDR1 is SNHLY, CDR2 FYNNEI. CDR3 amino acids: CASGDDSYEQFF. The CDR3 DNA is TGTGCCAGCGGTGATGACAGCTATGAGCAGTTCTTC. The variable domain in full, completed from reference TRBV2 and TRBJ2-1, reads EPEVTQTPSHQVTQMGQEVILRCVPISNHLYFYWYRQILGQKVEFLVSFYNNEISEKSEIFDDQFSVERPDGSNFTLKIRSTKLEDSAMYFCASGDDSYEQFFGPGTRLTVL.

This clonotype has a handful of counts. The chain has TRBV6-1 and TRBJ2-1, with TRBD2 matching 7 bases. The trim removed 6 bases at V and 8 bases at J, leaving 13 bases unmatched. CDR3 length: 15 residues. CDR1 MNHNS and CDR2 SASEGT come from the germline V gene. CDR3 protein: CASRTPGLRSDEQFF. Written as DNA, the CDR3 is TGTGCCAGCAGAACCCCGGGACTAAGGTCGGATGAGCAGTTCTTC.

This clonotype was detected many times. The chain is built from TRBV5-1 and TRBJ1-2; 8 nucleotides match TRBD1. The CDR3 is 15 amino acids. The germline gives CDR1 SGHRS, CDR2 YFSETQ. Trimming at V came to 0 bases and at J to 2 bases, leaving 3 bases not matched to a gene. As DNA, the CDR3 is TGCGCCAGCAGCTTGGCAGGGGGCGCGAACTATGGCTACACCTTC. It encodes CASSLAGGANYGYTF.

The gene calls are TRBV24-1 and TRBJ2-3, with 7 bases lining up with TRBD1. The CDR3 is made up of 17 amino acids. The J segment lost 0 bases and the V segment lost 3 bases, leaving 8 bases of the junction unmatched. Looked up from germline, CDR1 is KGHDR and CDR2 is SFDVKD. CDR3 nucleotide sequence: TGTGCCACCAGTGATCAGCGAAGGACAGGCAGCACAGATACGCAGTATTTT. Translation: CATSDQRRTGSTDTQYF.

In its sample, this clonotype was seen many times. This chain links TRBV28 with TRBJ2-7; D gene ambiguous. Per germline, CDR1 MDHEN and CDR2 SYDVKM. CDR3 size: 14 residues. V was pared by 7 bases and J by 6 bases, with 19 bases between. CDR3 DNA: TGTGCCAGCATCCCTGGGGATCTAGGGTCCGAGCAGTACTTC. Protein product: CASIPGDLGSEQYF.

The chain combines TRBV7-2 with TRBJ2-3; D unclear. The V end lost 0 bases, the J end lost 6 bases, and 19 bases lay between the germline ends. Germline CDR1 SGHTA, CDR2 FQGNSA. There are 17 residues in the CDR3. The CDR3 loop is CASSLAREGITRDTQYF. CDR3 sequence (DNA): TGTGCCAGCAGCTTAGCGAGAGAAGGCATCACACGTGATACGCAGTATTTT.

The chain couples TRBV3-1 to TRBJ2-2; TRBD2 is a possible D gene (5 bases). This CDR3 has 14 amino acids. CDR1 LGHDT and CDR2 YNNKEL come from the germline V gene (reference sequence). The germline V and J ends were trimmed by 4 bases and 9 bases, with 15 bases remaining between them. This CDR3 reads CASSPNVGSRELFF. The CDR3 DNA follows: TGTGCCAGCAGCCCAAATGTGGGGAGCCGGGAGCTGTTTTTT. Supplemented by reference TRBV3-1 and TRBJ2-2, the full variable domain reads DTAVSQTPKYLVTQMGNDKSIKCEQNLGHDTMYWYKQDSKKFLKIMFSYNNKELIINETVPNRFSPKSPDKAHLNLHINSLELGDSAVYFCASSPNVGSRELFFGEGSRLTVL.

A few counts support this clonotype. The chain has TRBV10-3 and TRBJ1-2, with no clear D. The CDR3 consists of 14 residues. V was trimmed by 5 bases and J by 0 bases, leaving 10 bases between them. Germline-derived CDR1 and CDR2 are ENHRY and SYGVKD. CDR3 sequence: CAISQEGANYGYTF. The CDR3 DNA is TGTGCCATCAGTCAAGAGGGAGCTAACTATGGCTACACCTTC.

This clonotype has ten or more counts. The V gene is TRBV12-3 or TRBV12-4, the J gene TRBJ2-7; TRBD1 aligns across 7 bases. With 3 bases clipped from V and 4 bases from J, the junction kept 6 bases outside the gene matches. The CDR3 runs to 14 residues. The CDR3: CASSFQQGSYEQYF. The CDR3, as DNA: TGTGCCAGCAGTTTCCAACAGGGGTCGTACGAGCAGTACTTC.

The sample holds many counts of this clonotype. The chain combines TRBV20-1 with TRBJ2-5; D call uncertain. This CDR3 has 10 amino acids. Germline V gene data show CDR1 as DFQATT and CDR2 as SNEGSKA (reference sequence). The ends were cut back, 6 bases at V and 5 bases at J, with 7 bases in the middle. The CDR3 reads CSAEAETQYF. Here the CDR3 DNA reads TGCAGTGCAGAGGCGGAGACCCAGTACTTC.

As for this clonotype: The CDR3 ends on some other residue instead of the conserved phenylalanine or tryptophan, so this is likely a read error. V and J are TRBV7-9 and TRBJ1-5; D uncertain. CDR1 is SEHNR, CDR2 FQNEAQ, per germline (reference sequence). Deletions cut 1 base from V and 1 base from J, with 14 bases between. The CDR3 has 17 residues. DNA of the CDR3: TGTGCCAGCAGCTTAGGAGCTGGGGAGTTGAGCAATCAGCCCCAGCATCTT. It specifies CASSLGAGELSNQPQHL.

The table lists this clonotype with a few counts. The gene calls are TRBV10-1 and TRBJ2-3; the match to TRBD2 covers 12 bases. Unmatched junction bases numbered 11, after V lost 5 bases and J lost 2 bases. Germline assignment: CDR1 WNHNN and CDR2 SYGVQD (reference sequence). The CDR3 is 18 residues long. Written as DNA, the CDR3 is TGCGCCAGCAGTCCTGGACTAGCGGGAAATCGGGCCACAGATACGCAGTATTTT. Its protein product is CASSPGLAGNRATDTQYF.

This clonotype has a handful of counts. This chain links TRBV19 with TRBJ2-7, with 9 bases that match TRBD1. Germline-derived CDR1 and CDR2 are LNHDA and SQIVND (reference sequence). The CDR3 is 16 amino acids. Trimming removed 4 bases from V and 0 bases from J; junction bases left unmatched: 7. The CDR3 protein is CASSTRGQGNSYEQYF. The CDR3 DNA sequence: TGTGCCAGTAGTACTAGGGGACAGGGAAACTCCTACGAGCAGTACTTC.

The chain links TRBV12-3 or TRBV12-4 to TRBJ1-5; 8 bases are a match to TRBD1. V lost 6 bases to trimming and J lost 4 bases; unmatched junction nucleotides: 8. The CDR3 has 15 amino acids. CDR3 sequence (DNA): TGTGCCAGCAGATATCCGGACAGGGTGAATCAGCCCCAGCATTTT. The encoded protein is CASRYPDRVNQPQHF.

This clonotype showed up many times. This CDR3 reads CASSLGKLTEQFF. CDR3 coding DNA: TGTGCCAGCAGCTTAGGCAAATTAACTGAGCAGTTCTTC. The chain carries TRBV11-3 and TRBJ2-1; D remains ambiguous. CDR3 size: 13 residues. V lost 1 base, J lost 9 bases, and 10 bases lay in between. Per germline, CDR1 SGHNT and CDR2 YENEEA.

The rearrangement uses TRBV5-1 and TRBJ2-2; D possibly corresponds to TRBD2 (7 bases). This CDR3 spans 17 amino acids. The V gene lost 4 bases and the J gene lost 0 bases, with 16 bases spanning the gap. CDR1 and CDR2 (germline): SGHRS, YFSETQ. CDR3 region: CASSPARGRANTGELFF. CDR3 DNA: TGCGCCAGCAGCCCGGCGCGGGGGCGGGCGAACACCGGGGAGCTGTTTTTT. The variable domain in full, completed from reference TRBV5-1 and TRBJ2-2, reads KAGVTQTPRYLIKTRGQQVTLSCSPISGHRSVSWYQQTPGQGLQFLFEYFSETQRNKGNFPGRFSGRQFSNSRSEMNVSTLELGDSALYLCASSPARGRANTGELFFGEGSRLTVL.

In nucleotides, the CDR3 is TGTGCCAGTAGTAGTGGACAGGGGATCTACTACGAGCAGTACTTC. Translating it yields CASSSGQGIYYEQYF. The chain recombines TRBV19 with TRBJ2-7, with TRBD1 identical over 9 bases. With 4 bases clipped from V and 3 bases from J, the junction kept 7 bases outside the gene matches. The CDR3 runs 15 residues. Germline-derived CDR1 and CDR2 are LNHDA and SQIVND (reference sequence). The variable domain in full, completed from reference TRBV19 and TRBJ2-7, reads DGGITQSPKYLFRKEGQNVTLSCEQNLNHDAMYWYRQDPGQGLRLIYYSQIVNDFQKGDIAEGYSVSREKKESFPLTVTSAQKNPTAFYLCASSSGQGIYYEQYFGPGTRLTVT.

This chain joins TRBV7-9 and TRBJ1-2, with TRBD1 as a possible D gene (5 bases). The V gene's germline CDR1 is SEHNR and CDR2 FQNEAQ (reference sequence). The CDR3 consists of 15 residues. Trimming removed 5 bases at V and 4 bases at J, with 17 bases between. The CDR3 sequence: CASSRTLRGFYGYTF. CDR3 nucleotide sequence: TGTGCCAGCAGCCGTACACTCCGGGGGTTCTATGGCTACACCTTC.

The gene calls are TRBV19 and TRBJ2-3, with 8 bases fitting TRBD2. The CDR3 is made up of 15 amino acids. The V gene end was trimmed by 3 bases and the J gene end by 4 bases; junction bases not matched to a gene: 6. The V gene's germline CDR1 is LNHDA and CDR2 SQIVND (reference sequence). The CDR3, as DNA: TGTGCCAGTAGTATGGGCAGCGGGGGCGCAGATACGCAGTATTTT. It encodes CASSMGSGGADTQYF.

This clonotype was recorded many times. The chain employs TRBV28 and TRBJ1-4, with TRBD1 matching over 7 bases. Germline V gene lookup returns CDR1 MDHEN and CDR2 SYDVKM. The CDR3 covers 15 residues. Trimming cost V 5 bases and J 0 bases; bases outside gene matches: 3. CDR3 sequence: CASSPGQATNEKLFF. In DNA form, the CDR3 reads TGTGCCAGCAGTCCAGGACAGGCAACTAATGAAAAACTGTTTTTT.

The table lists this clonotype with many counts. The chain has TRBV11-2 and TRBJ2-1; 10 bases match TRBD2. CDR1 is SGHAT and CDR2 is FQNNGV in the germline V gene. This CDR3 is built from 14 residues. V was pared by 6 bases and J by 9 bases, with 8 bases of the junction left unmatched. CDR3 sequence: CASRTSGRAAEQFF. CDR3 in DNA: TGTGCCAGCAGAACCAGCGGGAGGGCGGCTGAGCAGTTCTTC.

The chain employs TRBV4-1 and TRBJ2-7; D perhaps matches TRBD2 (5 bases). The CDR3 covers 17 residues. Germline-derived CDR1 and CDR2 are MGHRA and YSYEKL. V was cut by 1 base and J by 0 bases, with 16 bases left in between. The CDR3 DNA sequence: TGCGCCAGCAGCCAAGGAGCCACTAGGCCGAGCTCCTACGAGCAGTACTTC. Its protein is CASSQGATRPSSYEQYF.